A single sample is the source of the 19 T cell receptor beta chains below, sequenced in a study of beta chain features in type 1 diabetes. Whole-study findings and limits: Type 1 diabetes patients had moderately but significantly shorter TCRB CDR3s in all four CD4+ subsets.

These receptors are not linked to any known antigen. Every bit of the isolated RNA underwent reverse transcription, so sequencing read expressed TCRB transcripts. Repertoires were generated with immunoSEQ multiplex PCR, while TCRdb's copy carries only in-frame clones and drops some. The table has roughly 150,000 clones, around 7.9% seen once. The sample comprised central memory CD4+ T cells from blood. All receptors come from a young man with type 1 diabetes.

This clone was counted only a few times. The chain employs TRBV4-2 and TRBJ1-3, with 8 bases identical to TRBD1. The CDR3 length is 17 residues. The trim removed 0 bases at V and 4 bases at J, leaving 8 bases unmatched. CDR1 is LGHNA, CDR2 YNFKEQ, per germline. The CDR3 coding sequence is TGTGCCAGCAGCCAAGATCCCAGGGGGCGATCAGGAAACACCATATATTTT. Its translation: CASSQDPRGRSGNTIYF.

This clone was seen a handful of times. The CDR3 region has the DNA TGTGCCTGGAGTCCTCGGAGGGGAAGCTTGGGGGAGCAGTACTTC. Translating gives CAWSPRRGSLGEQYF. The chain has TRBV30 and TRBJ2-7; D perhaps matches TRBD2 (6 bases). This CDR3 has 15 amino acids. In germline, CDR1 is GTSNPN, CDR2 SVGIG (reference sequence). V was clipped by 2 bases and J by 7 bases, with 21 bases between them.

The V and J genes are TRBV27 and TRBJ2-1; 7 bases map to TRBD2. The CDR3 covers 14 residues. V lost 5 bases to trimming and J lost 4 bases; unmatched junction nucleotides: 5. The germline CDR1 and CDR2 sequences are MNHEY and SMNVEV (reference sequence). Here the CDR3 reads CASSQSGTYNEQFF. CDR3 DNA: TGTGCCAGCAGTCAAAGCGGGACTTACAATGAGCAGTTCTTC.

This clone has a handful of counts. V usage is TRBV9 and J usage is TRBJ2-2; the match to TRBD1 covers 8 bases. Germline V lookup: CDR1 SGDLS, CDR2 YYNGEE. CDR3 size: 16 residues. The V segment lost 4 bases and the J segment 7 bases; nucleotides outside the gene matches: 12. The CDR3: CASSPYPDRAVGELFF. The CDR3 nucleotides read TGTGCCAGCAGCCCATATCCGGACAGGGCCGTCGGGGAGCTGTTTTTT.

In its sample, this clone was seen a few times. The V and J genes are TRBV28 and TRBJ2-6; TRBD1 matches 9 bases. From germline, CDR1 is MDHEN and CDR2 SYDVKM. This CDR3 has 17 residues. Trimming took 5 bases from V and 0 from J; bases not matched to a gene: 5. The CDR3 DNA reads TGTGCCAGCAGTGAACAGGGGGCCCGCTCTGGGGCCAACGTCCTGACTTTC. Its protein product is CASSEQGARSGANVLTF.

The sample holds one count of this clone. Additional DNA sequences in this sample encode the identical CDR3. The V call is TRBV13, the J call TRBJ2-7; the match to TRBD2 covers 13 bases. V gave up 5 bases and J gave up 0 bases; unmatched junction bases: 1. From germline, CDR1 is PRHDT and CDR2 FYEKMQ (reference sequence). This CDR3 comprises 15 residues. In DNA, the CDR3 is TGTGCCAGCAGCCGGACTAGCGGGAGCTCCTACGAGCAGTACTTC. It specifies CASSRTSGSSYEQYF.

CDR3 loop: CASSLIGTGDASNQPQHF. As DNA, the CDR3 is TGTGCCAGCAGCTTAATCGGGACAGGGGACGCTAGCAATCAGCCCCAGCATTTT. V is TRBV7-8 and J is TRBJ1-5; 10 bases are shared with TRBD1. The V and J ends lost 2 bases and 0 bases, in that order; junction bases with no gene match: 7. The CDR3 totals 18 residues. The germline V gene encodes CDR1 SGHVS and CDR2 FQNEAQ.

This clone has a handful of counts. V is TRBV28 and J is TRBJ2-7; a weak D match, TRBD1 (6 bases). Looked up from germline, CDR1 is MDHEN and CDR2 is SYDVKM. V was cut by 5 bases and J by 3 bases, with 14 bases left in between. The CDR3 covers 14 residues. CDR3 nucleotides: TGTGCCAGCAGTCCAATAAGGGACATCTACGAGCAGTACTTC. Amino acid sequence: CASSPIRDIYEQYF.

This clone was detected a few times. Other DNA variants within this sample encode the same CDR3. This chain connects TRBV7-2 to TRBJ2-1; 13 bases are shared with TRBD2. V lost 5 bases to trimming and J lost 9 bases; unmatched junction nucleotides: 4. The CDR3 length is 14 residues. From germline, CDR1 is SGHTA and CDR2 FQGNSA. The CDR3 DNA follows: TGTGCCAGCAGCCCTCGGACTAGCGGGGGTGAGCAGTTCTTC. This gives the protein CASSPRTSGGEQFF.

V gene TRBV9 combines with J gene TRBJ1-2, with D perhaps TRBD1 (6 bases). CDR3 length: 12 residues. Germline CDR1 and CDR2: SGDLS and YYNGEE. V was cut by 5 bases and J by 5 bases, with 10 bases left in between. DNA of the CDR3: TGTGCCAGCAGTAAACAGGGTTATGGCTACACCTTC. Encoded protein: CASSKQGYGYTF.

The V call is TRBV2, the J call TRBJ2-5; 7 bases fit TRBD2. This CDR3 is built from 13 residues. V dropped 6 bases and J dropped 2; count of bases not matched to a gene: 3. The germline gives CDR1 SNHLY, CDR2 FYNNEI. CDR3 sequence (DNA): TGTGCCAGCAGGATCGGGGGGCAAGAGACCCAGTACTTC. Translated: CASRIGGQETQYF.

The chain recombines TRBV27 with TRBJ2-7, with TRBD2 matching over 7 bases. Germline CDR1 and CDR2: MNHEY and SMNVEV (reference sequence). Trimming cost V 3 bases and J 6 bases; bases outside gene matches: 5. This CDR3 spans 13 amino acids. The CDR3, as DNA: TGTGCCAGCAGTTTTAGGTGGGAGGGCGAGCAGTACTTC. Translating gives CASSFRWEGEQYF.

This chain connects TRBV19 to TRBJ1-2, with D possibly being TRBD1 (5 bases). V dropped 8 bases and J dropped 4 bases, with 11 bases sitting between them. The CDR3 consists of 12 residues. CDR1 and CDR2 from the germline V gene are LNHDA and SQIVND (reference sequence). The chain's CDR3 is CASQSRVYGYTF. The CDR3 DNA sequence: TGTGCCAGTCAGTCCAGGGTCTATGGCTACACCTTC. The whole variable domain, remainder taken from reference TRBV19 and TRBJ1-2, is DGGITQSPKYLFRKEGQNVTLSCEQNLNHDAMYWYRQDPGQGLRLIYYSQIVNDFQKGDIAEGYSVSREKKESFPLTVTSAQKNPTAFYLCASQSRVYGYTFGSGTRLTVV.

The rearrangement links TRBV5-6 to TRBJ1-2, with D possibly TRBD1 on 6 matching bases. Germline loops: CDR1 SGHDT, CDR2 YYEEEE. V lost 9 bases and J lost 0, with 12 bases in between. This CDR3 is built from 13 residues. CDR3 sequence (DNA): TGTGCCACTCAACAGGGACCTAACTATGGCTACACCTTC. Encoded protein: CATQQGPNYGYTF.

The chain uses TRBV10-3 and TRBJ1-1, with D possibly TRBD1 on 6 matching bases. V lost 0 bases and J lost 5, with 19 bases in between. CDR1 is ENHRY, CDR2 SYGVKD, per germline. This CDR3 has 17 amino acids. The CDR3 sequence: CAISESTHRSGTTEAFF. The CDR3 DNA sequence: TGTGCCATCAGTGAGTCCACGCATCGGTCCGGGACAACTGAAGCTTTCTTT.

V and J are TRBV5-1 and TRBJ2-3; perhaps TRBD1 as D (5 bases). This CDR3 has 12 amino acids. Between the trimmed V and J ends, which lost 4 bases and 6 bases, there was a span of 9 bases. Germline values: CDR1 SGHRS, CDR2 YFSETQ. This CDR3 reads CASSAGFDTQYF. CDR3 DNA: TGCGCCAGCAGCGCAGGGTTTGATACGCAGTATTTT.

The chain joins TRBV5-5 to TRBJ2-1; possible D gene TRBD2, 6 bases. This CDR3 has 13 residues. V was trimmed by 3 bases and J by 8 bases, leaving 12 bases between them. In germline, CDR1 is SGHKS, CDR2 YYEKEE (reference sequence). Written as DNA, the CDR3 is TGTGCCAGCAGCTGGGCGGGGCAAGATGAGCAGTTCTTC. Protein: CASSWAGQDEQFF.

The chain recombines TRBV27 with TRBJ2-7; D uncertain. V was shortened by 2 bases and J by 2 bases, with 16 bases between the two germline ends. CDR1 and CDR2 (germline): MNHEY, SMNVEV (reference sequence). The CDR3 runs to 16 residues. CDR3 DNA sequence: TGTGCCAGCAGTTTAATAGGCGGCGTTACTACCTACGAGCAGTACTTC. Its protein is CASSLIGGVTTYEQYF.

This chain links TRBV19 with TRBJ2-7; 8 bases fit TRBD1. V shed 4 bases and J 3 bases; nucleotides not matched to a gene: 5. The V gene's germline CDR1 is LNHDA and CDR2 SQIVND (reference sequence). The CDR3 is 14 amino acids. The CDR3 here is CASSTHDRGYEQYF. For the CDR3, the DNA is TGTGCCAGTAGTACCCATGACAGGGGCTACGAGCAGTACTTC.